The 10 T cell receptor beta chains listed next were all sequenced from one sample in a study of graft-versus-host responses after intestinal transplantation. Their antigens are not known. This table comes from immunoSEQ multiplex PCR, and its TCRdb copy is limited to in-frame clones, with some not included. The table lists about 110,000 clones, roughly 95% of them singletons. The sequenced sample was unstimulated CD8+ T cells sorted from spleen or lymph node cells, obtained before intestinal transplant. These receptors originate from a human donor who received an intestinal transplant.

This clone was found once. V usage is TRBV30 and J usage is TRBJ2-7; TRBD1 aligns across 10 bases. Germline V lookup: CDR1 GTSNPN, CDR2 SVGIG (reference sequence). The CDR3 totals 14 residues. The CDR3 protein is CASNAGTGAYEQYF. The CDR3 nucleotides are TGTGCTTCCAACGCCGGGACAGGGGCCTACGAGCAGTACTTC.

V usage is TRBV4-1 and J usage is TRBJ2-7, with TRBD2 identical over 7 bases. This CDR3 contains 15 residues. The V gene's germline CDR1 is MGHRA and CDR2 YSYEKL. Trimming at V came to 4 bases and at J to 2 bases, leaving 8 bases not matched to a gene. Here the CDR3 DNA reads TGCGCCAGCAGCCCGTCACTAGCGCCGACCTACGAGCAGTACTTC. It yields the protein CASSPSLAPTYEQYF.

The V call is TRBV6-6, the J call TRBJ2-1; D not certain. The CDR3 covers 16 residues. V was pared by 2 bases and J by 0 bases, with 11 bases between. CDR1 MNHNY and CDR2 SVGAGI come from the germline V gene (reference sequence). The CDR3: CASSYARPNSYNEQFF. The CDR3 DNA reads TGTGCCAGCAGTTACGCCAGGCCGAACTCCTACAATGAGCAGTTCTTC.

V usage is TRBV6-1 and J usage is TRBJ1-2, with D tentatively TRBD1 (5 bases). Deletions cut 6 bases from V and 5 bases from J, with 16 bases between. CDR3 length: 14 residues. Germline loops: CDR1 MNHNS, CDR2 SASEGT. CDR3 nucleotides: TGTGCCAGCAGCCTGATGGGGCTCGGGTATGGCTACACCTTC. Translating gives CASSLMGLGYGYTF.

This clone appeared a single time. The chain combines TRBV6-5 with TRBJ1-2, with a possible D match to TRBD1 (6 bases). The CDR3 totals 11 residues. Per germline, CDR1 MNHEY and CDR2 SVGAGI. Trimming removed 8 bases from V and 7 bases from J, with 11 bases in between. The chain's CDR3 is CASGGFFGYTF. The DNA of the CDR3 is TGTGCCAGCGGGGGCTTTTTTGGCTACACCTTC.

This clone was seen a handful of times. The J gene is TRBJ2-7, the V gene TRBV7-9; 7 nucleotides line up with TRBD1. V lost 3 bases, J lost 2 bases, and 4 bases stayed unmatched. The CDR3 has 14 amino acids. Germline CDR1 and CDR2: SEHNR and FQNEAQ (reference sequence). The CDR3 DNA reads as TGTGCCAGCAGCTTTCGACAGGGAACCTACGAGCAGTACTTC. Protein product: CASSFRQGTYEQYF.

Details on this clone: The sample carries other DNA sequences with the same CDR3. This sequence joins TRBV4-1 and TRBJ2-7; weak D call: TRBD2 (5 bases). This CDR3 spans 15 amino acids. CDR1 is MGHRA and CDR2 is YSYEKL in the germline V gene. Trimming took 3 bases from V and 0 from J, leaving 12 bases between them. The CDR3 DNA follows: TGCGCCAGCAGCCACGGTTCGGGGATCTCCTACGAGCAGTACTTC. Its protein is CASSHGSGISYEQYF.

The chain combines TRBV14 with TRBJ1-2; D not certain. V was pared by 1 base and J by 8 bases, with 14 bases between. The germline gives CDR1 SGHDN, CDR2 FVKESK. This CDR3 contains 14 residues. CDR3 amino acids: CASSQGRPMEGYTF. In DNA form, the CDR3 reads TGTGCCAGCAGCCAAGGCCGCCCTATGGAAGGCTACACCTTC.

V gene TRBV28 combines with J gene TRBJ2-7; 10 bases line up with TRBD2. The CDR3 has 17 residues. The germline CDR1 and CDR2 sequences are MDHEN and SYDVKM. V shed 3 bases, J shed 2 bases, and the junction held 10 bases outside the gene matches. This CDR3 reads CASSFSRGLAETYEQYF. The CDR3, as DNA: TGTGCCAGCAGTTTTTCTCGAGGACTAGCGGAGACCTACGAGCAGTACTTC.

CDR3 sequence (DNA): TGTGCCAGCAGCTTCTCGTACAGACCAACCTACGAGCAGTACTTC. The encoded protein is CASSFSYRPTYEQYF. J is TRBJ2-7 and V is TRBV5-5, with D hard to call. The CDR3 is 15 residues long. V lost 2 bases to trimming and J lost 2 bases, with 14 bases between them. In germline, CDR1 is SGHKS, CDR2 YYEKEE (reference sequence).